This paragraph reports one T cell receptor beta chain. The antigen is undetermined. The CDR3 loop spans 16 amino acids. V gave up 2 bases and J gave up 5 bases; unmatched junction bases: 9. Germline V gives CDR1 SGHTA, CDR2 FQGNSA. All donors came from Russia, were Caucasian and healthy, and spanned ages about 6 to 100. Each individual donor underwent a draw of approximately 10 milliliters of peripheral blood. This entry comes from a study of blood T cells in healthy people across ages. The authors ran a second PCR of about 7 to 11 cycles using a sample-barcoded 5' primer and a J-beta primer mix. MiXCR was run by TCRdb on the 5' RACE reads, yielding one entry per CDR3 protein. The data contain hundreds of thousands of distinct CDR3 sequences, about 40% of them singletons. Points from the study as a whole: With donor CMV status unknown, expanded clonotype changes were possibly confounded.

The chain couples TRBV7-2 to TRBJ2-7; 10 bases match TRBD2. Sequencing was done on a sample of blood. This receptor was obtained from a woman in her sixties in good health. The CDR3 nucleotides read TGTGCCAGCAGCTTACTAGCGGGAGAGGTTTGGAACGAGCAGTACTTC. It translates to CASSLLAGEVWNEQYF.